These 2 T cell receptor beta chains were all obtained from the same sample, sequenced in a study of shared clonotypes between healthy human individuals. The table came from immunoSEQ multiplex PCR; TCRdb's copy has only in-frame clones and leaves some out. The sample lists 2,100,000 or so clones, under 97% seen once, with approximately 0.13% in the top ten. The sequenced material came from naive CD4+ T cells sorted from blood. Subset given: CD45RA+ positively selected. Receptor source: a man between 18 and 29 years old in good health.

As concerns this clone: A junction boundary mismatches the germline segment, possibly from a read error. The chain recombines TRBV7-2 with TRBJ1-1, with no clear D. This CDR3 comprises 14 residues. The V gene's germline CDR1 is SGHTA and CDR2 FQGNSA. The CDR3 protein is CASRPQRLNTGAFF. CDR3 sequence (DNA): TGTGCCAGCAGGCCCCAACGCTTGAACACTGGAGCTTTCTTT.

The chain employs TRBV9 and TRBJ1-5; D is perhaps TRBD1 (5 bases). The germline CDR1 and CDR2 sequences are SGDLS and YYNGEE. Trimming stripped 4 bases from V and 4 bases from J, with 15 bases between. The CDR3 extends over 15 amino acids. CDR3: CASSPLGQGNQPQHF. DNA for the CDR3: TGTGCCAGCAGCCCCCTGGGGCAGGGAAATCAGCCCCAGCATTTT.